The present TCR beta chain was sequenced within a study of T cells after posttransplantation cyclophosphamide. Clones were sequenced by immunoSEQ multiplex PCR, and TCRdb holds only the in-frame ones, with some missing. The repertoire holds 9,500 to 10,000 clones, with 85% to 90% as singletons. The length of the CDR3 is 14 residues. V shed 3 bases, J shed 6 bases, and the junction held 8 bases outside the gene matches. Germline values: CDR1 SGHNT, CDR2 YYREEE (reference sequence). Sampled 1 year posttransplant, controls received myeloablative marrow transplants, methotrexate and a calcineurin inhibitor.

This TCR came from a male patient younger than 45 who received an allogeneic stem cell transplant from an unrelated donor, was CMV-positive, and had no GVHD. Some T cells may trace back to the graft donor. The starting material was PBMCs, obtained after an allogeneic stem cell transplant with a calcineurin inhibitor and methotrexate. The chain uses TRBV5-4 and TRBJ2-7; 8 bases align to TRBD1. CDR3: CASSSLTGESEQYF. CDR3 coding DNA: TGTGCCAGCAGCTCCTTGACAGGGGAATCCGAGCAGTACTTC.